The 30 T cell receptor beta chains in this list originate from one sample, sequenced in a study of blood T cell repertoires in COVID-19 (dated by TCRdb to about 2020). Library method: the immunoSEQ multiplex PCR assay. This immuneACCESS table, as held by TCRdb, lists in-frame sequences with V and J called but not all clones. Of the missing ones, under half trace to an unresolved V gene in checked studies; the others have no known cause. The sample has about 100,000 clones on record, approximately 86% of them singletons. The biggest ten clones account for over 1.5% of the sample. Sequenced sample: peripheral blood. These receptors were taken from a man older than 75 with acute or convalescent COVID-19.

V usage is TRBV20-1 and J usage is TRBJ1-4; TRBD1 might be the D (5 bases). This CDR3 is built from 14 residues. The ends were cut back, 3 bases at V and 5 bases at J, with 13 bases in the middle. CDR1 DFQATT and CDR2 SNEGSKA come from the germline V gene (reference sequence). The CDR3 is CSASRWGPNEKLFF. DNA of the CDR3: TGCAGTGCTAGTAGGTGGGGCCCCAATGAAAAACTGTTTTTT.

The chain is built from TRBV30 and TRBJ2-1; D gene ambiguous. Germline V lookup: CDR1 GTSNPN, CDR2 SVGIG (reference sequence). This CDR3 has 10 amino acids. V was clipped by 0 bases and J by 9 bases, with 3 bases between them. The CDR3 bases are TGTGCCTGGAGTGTACTTGAGCAGTTCTTC. Translated, it gives CAWSVLEQFF.

V usage is TRBV10-3 and J usage is TRBJ1-4, with 8 bases identical to TRBD1. This CDR3 is 13 amino acids long. The trim removed 6 bases at V and 7 bases at J, leaving 4 bases unmatched. Germline lookup yields CDR1 ENHRY and CDR2 SYGVKD. CDR3 amino acids: CAIRGQASEKLFF. The CDR3 DNA reads as TGTGCCATCAGGGGACAGGCGAGTGAAAAACTGTTTTTT.

Remarks on this clone: Germline and junction disagree at one end, which may indicate a read error. The chain uses TRBV7-2 and TRBJ2-3; 11 bases line up with TRBD2. The CDR3 is made up of 14 amino acids. Germline CDR1 is SGHTA and CDR2 is FQGNSA. Here the CDR3 reads CASTLAGGPDTQYF. The CDR3 DNA reads TGTGCCAGCACCTTAGCGGGAGGGCCAGATACGCAGTATTTT.

This rearrangement joins TRBV10-1 to TRBJ2-3; the match to TRBD2 covers 10 bases. Germline V lookup: CDR1 WNHNN, CDR2 SYGVQD (reference sequence). The CDR3 is 16 amino acids. Losses at the gene ends were 3 bases for V and 6 bases for J; bases not matched to a gene: 9. Here the CDR3 reads CASSEPSSGSGDTQYF. The DNA for the CDR3 is TGCGCCAGCAGTGAACCCTCTAGCGGGAGTGGTGATACGCAGTATTTT.

This clone was seen just once. The CDR3 nucleotides read TGTGCCAGCAGCCAAGAGGGGGATTATAGCGGCGAGCAGTACTTC. It encodes CASSQEGDYSGEQYF. This chain connects TRBV3-1 (or the pseudogene TRBV3-2) to TRBJ2-7; D perhaps matches TRBD2 (6 bases). Germline values: CDR1 LGHDT, CDR2 YNNKEL (reference sequence). The CDR3 is 15 residues long. The ends were cut back, 0 bases at V and 6 bases at J, with 15 bases in the middle.

The chain uses TRBV2 and TRBJ2-4; no clear D. The V end was cut by 6 bases, the J end by 2 bases, with 11 bases between. The CDR3 covers 14 residues. Germline values: CDR1 SNHLY, CDR2 FYNNEI. The CDR3 loop reads CASSLGAPKNIQYF. CDR3 DNA: TGTGCCAGCAGCCTAGGAGCCCCCAAAAACATTCAGTACTTC.

The chain uses TRBV7-2 and TRBJ2-5, with D possibly matching TRBD2 (6 bases). The CDR3 totals 15 residues. Deletions cut 5 bases from V and 2 bases from J, with 15 bases between. The germline V gene encodes CDR1 SGHTA and CDR2 FQGNSA. The CDR3 region is CASSNAGQTQETQYF. The CDR3 DNA follows: TGTGCCAGCAGCAATGCGGGGCAGACACAAGAGACCCAGTACTTC.

This chain joins TRBV27 and TRBJ1-5, with a weak D call TRBD1 (5 bases). The CDR3 totals 17 residues. The germline gives CDR1 MNHEY, CDR2 SMNVEV (reference sequence). Trimming shortened V by 6 bases and J by 2 bases, and 20 bases separated the two germline ends. The CDR3 sequence is CASRDNRGVSGNQPQHF. As DNA, the CDR3 is TGTGCCAGCAGGGACAACCGGGGGGTTAGTGGCAATCAGCCCCAGCATTTT.

The CDR3 spells CASSHIAGGPGEQFF. In nucleotides, the CDR3 is TGCGCCAGCAGCCATATAGCGGGAGGGCCTGGGGAGCAGTTCTTC. The rearrangement joins TRBV4-1 to TRBJ2-1; 11 bases are shared with TRBD2. CDR3 length: 15 residues. Germline CDR1 is MGHRA and CDR2 is YSYEKL. Trimming removed 3 bases from V and 10 bases from J; junction bases left unmatched: 8.

V gene TRBV19 combines with J gene TRBJ2-1; 11 bases map to TRBD2. Trimming at V came to 5 bases and at J to 5 bases, leaving 8 bases not matched to a gene. Germline lookup yields CDR1 LNHDA and CDR2 SQIVND (reference sequence). This CDR3 is built from 16 residues. The CDR3 DNA sequence: TGTGCCAGTAGTGGACCGGGACTAGCGGATAACAATGAGCAGTTCTTC. Translation: CASSGPGLADNNEQFF.

The V gene is TRBV19, the J gene TRBJ2-3, with 11 bases lining up with TRBD2. Germline V gene data show CDR1 as LNHDA and CDR2 as SQIVND (reference sequence). CDR3 length: 16 amino acids. V gave up 7 bases and J gave up 5 bases; unmatched junction bases: 11. CDR3 nucleotide sequence: TGTGCCAGTACCCCCCGAGGTAGCGGGAGGGGAGATACGCAGTATTTT. Protein: CASTPRGSGRGDTQYF.

The rearrangement links TRBV3-1 (or the pseudogene TRBV3-2) to TRBJ2-1; D possibly corresponds to TRBD2 (6 bases). Germline CDR1 reads LGHDT; CDR2 reads YNNKEL (reference sequence). This CDR3 has 15 residues. V lost 1 base, J lost 2 bases, and 9 bases lay in between. The CDR3 DNA reads as TGTGCCAGCAGCCAAGTAGCGGCGGCCTACAATGAGCAGTTCTTC. It yields the protein CASSQVAAAYNEQFF.

The chain uses TRBV7-8 and TRBJ1-5, with TRBD1 matching over 9 bases. Germline V gene sequence: CDR1 SGHVS, CDR2 FQNEAQ. The V and J ends lost 0 bases and 2 bases, in that order; junction bases with no gene match: 8. The CDR3 covers 18 residues. This chain's CDR3 is CASSLAEQGAGGNQPQHF. CDR3 sequence (DNA): TGTGCCAGCAGCTTAGCAGAACAGGGGGCTGGAGGCAATCAGCCCCAGCATTTT.

The chain has TRBV28 and TRBJ2-7, with TRBD2 matching over 11 bases. The CDR3 is 13 amino acids. V trimming: 10 bases; J trimming: 7 bases; junction bases outside the gene matches: 9. The V gene's germline CDR1 is MDHEN and CDR2 SYDVKM. CDR3 DNA: TGTGCCACCACTAGCGGGAGTCCTAGAGAGCAGTACTTC. This gives the protein CATTSGSPREQYF.

This clone was found once. V gene TRBV19 combines with J gene TRBJ2-3, with D possibly matching TRBD1 (6 bases). Trimming cost V 5 bases and J 1 base, with 10 bases left between them. Germline CDR1 is LNHDA and CDR2 is SQIVND (reference sequence). The length of the CDR3 is 14 residues. CDR3 residues: CASSSRTGTDTQYF. DNA of the CDR3: TGTGCCAGTAGTTCACGGACAGGCACAGATACGCAGTATTTT.

With respect to this clone: Mismatch with germline at one junction end may stem from a read error. J is TRBJ2-3 and V is TRBV29-1; 10 nucleotides agree with TRBD2. Germline CDR1 and CDR2: SQVTM and ANQGSEA. The CDR3 is made up of 15 amino acids. CDR3 sequence reads: CSAASGRLGTDMQYF. CDR3 nucleotides: TGCAGCGCCGCTAGCGGGAGATTGGGGACAGATATGCAGTATTTT.

The rearrangement links TRBV4-2 to TRBJ2-2; D gene unclear. V dropped 4 bases and J dropped 4 bases, with 10 bases sitting between them. Per the germline V gene, CDR1 is LGHNA and CDR2 is YNFKEQ. There are 14 residues in the CDR3. CDR3 amino acids: CASSLDSSTGELFF. In DNA form, the CDR3 reads TGTGCCAGCAGCCTAGACTCGAGCACCGGGGAGCTGTTTTTT.

This sequence joins TRBV2 and TRBJ2-2; D not certain. CDR3 length: 14 residues. The germline V and J ends were trimmed by 6 bases and 7 bases, with 15 bases remaining between them. CDR1 and CDR2 (germline): SNHLY, FYNNEI. Here the CDR3 DNA reads TGTGCCAGCAGGAGCCTCCCGGCAGGCGGGGAGCTGTTTTTT. Translated, it gives CASRSLPAGGELFF.

The chain combines TRBV19 with TRBJ2-6; 8 bases align to TRBD1. V shed 4 bases and J 4 bases; nucleotides not matched to a gene: 3. Germline lookup yields CDR1 LNHDA and CDR2 SQIVND (reference sequence). CDR3 length: 15 amino acids. As DNA, the CDR3 is TGTGCCAGTAGTACGGACAGGGCCGGGGCCAACGTCCTGACTTTC. Translated, it gives CASSTDRAGANVLTF.

This CDR3 is CASRTGDSFSYEQYF. The CDR3 nucleotides are TGTGCCAGCAGGACCGGGGACTCCTTCTCCTACGAGCAGTACTTC. The chain carries TRBV27 and TRBJ2-7, with D maybe TRBD2 (6 bases). This CDR3 spans 15 amino acids. Germline V gene sequence: CDR1 MNHEY, CDR2 SMNVEV (reference sequence). Trimming stripped 6 bases from V and 0 bases from J, with 15 bases between.

The chain has TRBV7-9 and TRBJ2-7; 11 nucleotides agree with TRBD1. The trim removed 5 bases at V and 2 bases at J, leaving 8 bases unmatched. CDR3 size: 16 residues. Germline-derived CDR1 and CDR2 are SEHNR and FQNEAQ (reference sequence). The DNA of the CDR3 is TGTGCCAGCAGCCCCGGACAGGGGGCGGCTCCCTACGAGCAGTACTTC. Translating gives CASSPGQGAAPYEQYF.

The chain carries TRBV6-2 or TRBV6-3 and TRBJ1-5; D uncertain. Trimming shortened V by 4 bases and J by 5 bases, and 12 bases separated the two germline ends. CDR3 length: 14 amino acids. Germline loops: CDR1 MNHEY, CDR2 SVGEGT. DNA of the CDR3: TGTGCCAGCAGTTCGGTGGGCTTGTATCAGCCCCAGCATTTT. Protein: CASSSVGLYQPQHF.

The CDR3 sequence: CASSHDRDSYEQYF. The CDR3 region has the DNA TGTGCCAGCAGCCATGACAGGGACTCCTACGAGCAGTACTTC. This chain joins TRBV5-4 and TRBJ2-7; 7 bases map to TRBD1. The germline V gene encodes CDR1 SGHNT and CDR2 YYREEE (reference sequence). J was trimmed by 0 bases and V by 4 bases; bases with no gene match: 4. The CDR3 is 14 amino acids.

The chain carries TRBV3-1 (or the pseudogene TRBV3-2) and TRBJ2-3; 9 bases match TRBD2. The CDR3 runs 15 residues. Germline lookup yields CDR1 LGHDT and CDR2 YNNKEL (reference sequence). Losses at the gene ends were 1 base for V and 6 bases for J; bases not matched to a gene: 5. This CDR3 reads CASSQGGRALDTQYF. The CDR3 coding sequence is TGTGCCAGCAGCCAAGGCGGGAGGGCCTTGGATACGCAGTATTTT.

This chain uses TRBV5-4 with TRBJ2-2; D perhaps matches TRBD1 (5 bases). This CDR3 has 15 amino acids. CDR1 is SGHNT and CDR2 is YYREEE in the germline V gene (reference sequence). Trimming took 0 bases from V and 4 from J, leaving 10 bases between them. The CDR3 here is CASSLGRVVTGELFF. The CDR3 DNA follows: TGTGCCAGCAGCTTGGGCAGGGTGGTCACCGGGGAGCTGTTTTTT. The variable domain in full, completed from reference TRBV5-4 and TRBJ2-2, reads ETGVTQSPTHLIKTRGQQVTLRCSSQSGHNTVSWYQQALGQGPQFIFQYYREEENGRGNFPPRFSGLQFPNYSSELNVNALELDDSALYLCASSLGRVVTGELFFGEGSRLTVL.

The chain combines TRBV7-2 with TRBJ2-3, with D perhaps TRBD2 (6 bases). The V end lost 7 bases, the J end lost 6 bases, and 20 bases lay between the germline ends. This CDR3 region has 15 residues. CDR1 is SGHTA, CDR2 FQGNSA, per germline. The CDR3 sequence is CASTVLARSSDTQYF. The CDR3, as DNA: TGTGCCAGCACCGTTCTAGCGAGGTCGTCCGATACGCAGTATTTT.

V gene TRBV3-1 (or the pseudogene TRBV3-2) combines with J gene TRBJ1-1, with 8 bases aligning to TRBD1. V was pared by 2 bases and J by 4 bases, with 3 bases of the junction left unmatched. The CDR3 consists of 14 residues. Germline CDR1 reads LGHDT; CDR2 reads YNNKEL (reference sequence). CDR3 sequence reads: CASSQQQGGTEAFF. The CDR3 DNA sequence: TGTGCCAGCAGCCAACAACAGGGGGGCACTGAAGCTTTCTTT.

V is TRBV7-2 and J is TRBJ2-2, with D tentatively TRBD2 (5 bases). V lost 1 base, J lost 4 bases, and 13 bases lay in between. Per germline, CDR1 SGHTA and CDR2 FQGNSA. The CDR3 totals 16 residues. The CDR3 sequence is CASSLVGGRSTGELFF. CDR3 sequence (DNA): TGTGCCAGCAGCTTAGTCGGAGGCCGGAGCACCGGGGAGCTGTTTTTT.

This chain connects TRBV9 to TRBJ2-1; TRBD2 matches at 12 bases. Germline CDR1 and CDR2: SGDLS and YYNGEE. The CDR3 runs to 15 residues. Germline trimming cut 4 bases from V and 7 bases from J; bases unmatched to any gene: 6. Written as DNA, the CDR3 is TGTGCCAGCAGCCTGACTAGCGGGAGAAGGAATGAGCAGTTCTTC. The encoded protein is CASSLTSGRRNEQFF.